This TCR beta chain was retrieved from a study of T cell responses to AZD1222 COVID-19 vaccine. Overall study results and limits: Repertoires in all cases were sampled only once the peak T cell response had passed.

This CDR3 is 16 amino acids long. Trimming cost V 5 bases and J 1 base, with 16 bases left between them. Germline V gene sequence: CDR1 LNHDA, CDR2 SQIVND (reference sequence). Details on this clone: The target antigen is unknown.

TCRdb's table, derived via immunoSEQ multiplex PCR, lists solely in-frame clones and lacks some. The sample lists over 100,000 clones, more than 90% occurring once. Sequencing was performed on peripheral blood, taken on day 0 of AZD1222 vaccination. This rearrangement joins TRBV19 to TRBJ2-3, with D possibly being TRBD1 or TRBD2 (6 bases each). This clonotype was sampled from an adult in good health. The CDR3 reads CASSLNKGGRTDTQYF. The CDR3 region has the DNA TGTGCCAGTAGTTTAAATAAGGGGGGCCGCACAGATACGCAGTATTTT. The whole variable domain, filled in from reference TRBV19 and TRBJ2-3, reads DGGITQSPKYLFRKEGQNVTLSCEQNLNHDAMYWYRQDPGQGLRLIYYSQIVNDFQKGDIAEGYSVSREKKESFPLTVTSAQKNPTAFYLCASSLNKGGRTDTQYFGPGTRLTVL.